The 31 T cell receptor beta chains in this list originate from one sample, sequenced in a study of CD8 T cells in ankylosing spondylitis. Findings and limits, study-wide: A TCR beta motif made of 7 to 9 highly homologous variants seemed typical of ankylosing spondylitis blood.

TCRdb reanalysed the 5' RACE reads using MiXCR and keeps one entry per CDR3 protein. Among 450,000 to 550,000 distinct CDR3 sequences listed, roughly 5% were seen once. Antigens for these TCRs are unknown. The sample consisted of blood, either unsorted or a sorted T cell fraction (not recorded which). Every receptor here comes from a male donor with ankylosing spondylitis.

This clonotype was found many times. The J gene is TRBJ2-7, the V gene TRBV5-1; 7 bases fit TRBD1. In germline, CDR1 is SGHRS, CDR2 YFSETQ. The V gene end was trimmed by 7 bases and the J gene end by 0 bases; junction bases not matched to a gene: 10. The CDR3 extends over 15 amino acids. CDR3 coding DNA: TGCGCCAGCTCTCCCGGGACAGTTAACTCCTACGAGCAGTACTTC. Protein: CASSPGTVNSYEQYF.

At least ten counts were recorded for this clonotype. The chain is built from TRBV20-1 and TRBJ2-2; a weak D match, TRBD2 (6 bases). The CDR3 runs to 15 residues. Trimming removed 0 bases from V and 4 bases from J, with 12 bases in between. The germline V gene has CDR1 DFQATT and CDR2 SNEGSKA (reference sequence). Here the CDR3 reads CSARDGGSGTGELFF. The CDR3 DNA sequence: TGCAGTGCTAGAGACGGGGGATCGGGCACCGGGGAGCTGTTTTTT.

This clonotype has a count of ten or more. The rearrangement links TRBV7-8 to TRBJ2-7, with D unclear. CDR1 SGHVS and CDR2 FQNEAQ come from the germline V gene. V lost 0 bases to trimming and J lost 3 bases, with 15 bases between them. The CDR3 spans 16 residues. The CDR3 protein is CASSLASEGILYEQYF. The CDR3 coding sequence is TGTGCCAGCAGCTTAGCTTCGGAAGGTATCCTCTACGAGCAGTACTTC. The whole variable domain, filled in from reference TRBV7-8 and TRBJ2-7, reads GAGVSQSPRYKVAKRGQDVALRCDPISGHVSLFWYQQALGQGPEFLTYFQNEAQLDKSGLPSDRFFAERPEGSVSTLKIQRTQQEDSAVYLCASSLASEGILYEQYFGPGTRLTVT.

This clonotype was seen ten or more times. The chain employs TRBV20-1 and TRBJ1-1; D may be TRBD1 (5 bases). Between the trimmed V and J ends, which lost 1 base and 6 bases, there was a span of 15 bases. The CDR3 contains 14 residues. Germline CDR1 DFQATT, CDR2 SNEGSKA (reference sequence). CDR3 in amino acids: CSARAGPPGAEAFF. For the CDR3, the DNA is TGCAGTGCTAGAGCAGGGCCCCCGGGGGCTGAAGCTTTCTTT.

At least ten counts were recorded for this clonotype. The CDR3 sequence: CASSLALGQNSGANVLTF. The CDR3, as DNA: TGCGCCAGCAGCTTGGCCTTGGGACAGAACTCTGGGGCCAACGTCCTGACTTTC. The chain couples TRBV5-1 to TRBJ2-6; 7 positions agree with TRBD1. Germline assignment: CDR1 SGHRS and CDR2 YFSETQ. CDR3 length: 18 residues. With V trimmed by 0 bases and J by 0 bases, 6 bases remained unmatched.

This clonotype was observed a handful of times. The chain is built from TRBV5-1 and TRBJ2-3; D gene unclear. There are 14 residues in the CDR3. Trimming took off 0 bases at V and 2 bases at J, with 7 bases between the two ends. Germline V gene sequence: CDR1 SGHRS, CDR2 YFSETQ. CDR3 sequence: CASSLDANTDTQYF. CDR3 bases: TGCGCCAGCAGCTTGGACGCGAACACAGATACGCAGTATTTT.

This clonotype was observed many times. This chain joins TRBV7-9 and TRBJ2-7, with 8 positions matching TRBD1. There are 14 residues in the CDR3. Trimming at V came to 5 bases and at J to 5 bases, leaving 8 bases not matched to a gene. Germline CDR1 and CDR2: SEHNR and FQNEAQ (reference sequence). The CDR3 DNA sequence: TGTGCCAGCAGCGTGGACAGGGTCTGGGACGAGCAGTACTTC. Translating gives CASSVDRVWDEQYF.

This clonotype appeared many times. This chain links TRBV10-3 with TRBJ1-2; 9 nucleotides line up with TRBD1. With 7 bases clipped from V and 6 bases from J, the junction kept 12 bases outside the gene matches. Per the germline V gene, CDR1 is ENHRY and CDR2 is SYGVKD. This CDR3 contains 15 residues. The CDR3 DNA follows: TGTGCCATCACCAGGACCGGGACAGGGAGGGATGGCTACACCTTC. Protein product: CAITRTGTGRDGYTF.

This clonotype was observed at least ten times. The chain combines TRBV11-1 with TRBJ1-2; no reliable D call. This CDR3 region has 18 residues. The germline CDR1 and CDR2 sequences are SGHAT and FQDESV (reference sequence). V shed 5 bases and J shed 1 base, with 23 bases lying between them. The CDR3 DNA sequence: TGTGCCAGCAGCAACACCTCGGCGTACAGACAATTTAACTATGGCTACACCTTC. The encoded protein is CASSNTSAYRQFNYGYTF.

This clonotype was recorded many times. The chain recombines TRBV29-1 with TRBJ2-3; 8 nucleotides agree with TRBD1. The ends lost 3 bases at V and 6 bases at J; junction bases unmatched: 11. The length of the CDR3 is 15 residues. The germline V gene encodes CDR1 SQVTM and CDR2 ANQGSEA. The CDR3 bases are TGCAGCGTTGACCTTTGGCAGGGGGCAACGGATACGCAGTATTTT. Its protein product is CSVDLWQGATDTQYF.

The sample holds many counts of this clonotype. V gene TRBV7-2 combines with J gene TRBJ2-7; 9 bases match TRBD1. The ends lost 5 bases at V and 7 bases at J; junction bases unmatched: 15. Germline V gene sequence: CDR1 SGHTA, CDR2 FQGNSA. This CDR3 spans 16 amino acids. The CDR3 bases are TGTGCCAGCAGCCCCCTCGGGGGACAGGGTTTTTTTGAGCAGTACTTC. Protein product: CASSPLGGQGFFEQYF.

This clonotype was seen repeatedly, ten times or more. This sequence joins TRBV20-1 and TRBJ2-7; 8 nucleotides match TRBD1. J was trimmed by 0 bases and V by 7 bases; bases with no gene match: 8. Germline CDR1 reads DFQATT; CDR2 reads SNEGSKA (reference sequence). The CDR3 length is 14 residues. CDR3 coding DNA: TGCAGTGGACTGAAGGGGACAGGCTCCTACGAGCAGTACTTC. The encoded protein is CSGLKGTGSYEQYF.

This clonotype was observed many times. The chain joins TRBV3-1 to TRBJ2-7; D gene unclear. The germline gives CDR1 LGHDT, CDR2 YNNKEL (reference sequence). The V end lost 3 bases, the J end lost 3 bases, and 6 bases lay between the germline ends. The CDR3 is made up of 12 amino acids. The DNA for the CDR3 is TGTGCCAGCAGCCAGCTCAACTACGAGCAGTACTTC. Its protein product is CASSQLNYEQYF.

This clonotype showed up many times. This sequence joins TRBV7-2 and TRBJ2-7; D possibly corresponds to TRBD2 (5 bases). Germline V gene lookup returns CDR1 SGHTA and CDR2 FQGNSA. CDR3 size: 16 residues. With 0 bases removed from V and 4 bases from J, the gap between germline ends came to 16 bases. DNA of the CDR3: TGTGCCAGCAGCTTAGCCCGGGGTATCAAAGGGTACGAGCAGTACTTC. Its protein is CASSLARGIKGYEQYF. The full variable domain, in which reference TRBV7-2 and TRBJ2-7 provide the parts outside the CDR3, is GAGVSQSPSNKVTEKGKDVELRCDPISGHTALYWYRQSLGQGLEFLIYFQGNSAPDKSGLPSDRFSAERTGGSVSTLTIQRTQQEDSAVYLCASSLARGIKGYEQYFGPGTRLTVT.

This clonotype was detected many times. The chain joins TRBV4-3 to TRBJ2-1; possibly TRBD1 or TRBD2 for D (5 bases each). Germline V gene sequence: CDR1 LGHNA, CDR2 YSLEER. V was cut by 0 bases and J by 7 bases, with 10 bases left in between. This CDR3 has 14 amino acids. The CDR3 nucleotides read TGCGCCAGCAGCCAAGATCCGAGGGGTAATGAGCAGTTCTTC. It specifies CASSQDPRGNEQFF.

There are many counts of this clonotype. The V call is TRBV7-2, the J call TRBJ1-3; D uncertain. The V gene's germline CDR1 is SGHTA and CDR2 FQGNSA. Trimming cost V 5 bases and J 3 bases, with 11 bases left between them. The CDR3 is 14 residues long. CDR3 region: CASSTPSGGNTIYF. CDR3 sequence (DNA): TGTGCCAGCAGCACCCCCAGTGGTGGAAACACCATATATTTT.

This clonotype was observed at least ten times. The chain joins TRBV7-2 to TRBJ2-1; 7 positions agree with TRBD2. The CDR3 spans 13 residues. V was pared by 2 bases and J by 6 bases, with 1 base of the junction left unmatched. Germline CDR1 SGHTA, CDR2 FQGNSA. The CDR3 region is CASSLIAGNEQFF. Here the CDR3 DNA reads TGTGCCAGCAGCTTAATAGCGGGCAATGAGCAGTTCTTC.

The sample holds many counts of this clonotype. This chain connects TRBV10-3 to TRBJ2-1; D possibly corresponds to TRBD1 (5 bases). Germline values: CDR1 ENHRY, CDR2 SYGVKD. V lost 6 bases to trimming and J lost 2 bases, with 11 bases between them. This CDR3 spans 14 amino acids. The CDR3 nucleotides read TGTGCCATCAGGCTAACAGGAGCCTACAATGAGCAGTTCTTC. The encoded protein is CAIRLTGAYNEQFF.

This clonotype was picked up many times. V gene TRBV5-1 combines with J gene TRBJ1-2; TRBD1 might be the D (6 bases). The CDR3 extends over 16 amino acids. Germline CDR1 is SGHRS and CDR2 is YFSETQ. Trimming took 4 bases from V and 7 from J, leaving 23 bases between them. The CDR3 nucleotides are TGCGCCAGCAGCCCCGGGACTCTTGAGGGGGTAGGTGGCTACACCTTC. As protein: CASSPGTLEGVGGYTF.

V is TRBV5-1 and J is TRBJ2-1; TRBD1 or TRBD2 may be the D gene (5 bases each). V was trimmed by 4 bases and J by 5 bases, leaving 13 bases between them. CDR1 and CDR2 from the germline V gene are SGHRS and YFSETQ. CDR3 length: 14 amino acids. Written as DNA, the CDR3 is TGCGCCAGCAGCCCCGGGACCACGGACAATGAGCAGTTCTTC. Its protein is CASSPGTTDNEQFF. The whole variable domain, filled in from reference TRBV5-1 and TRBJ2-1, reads KAGVTQTPRYLIKTRGQQVTLSCSPISGHRSVSWYQQTPGQGLQFLFEYFSETQRNKGNFPGRFSGRQFSNSRSEMNVSTLELGDSALYLCASSPGTTDNEQFFGPGTRLTVL.

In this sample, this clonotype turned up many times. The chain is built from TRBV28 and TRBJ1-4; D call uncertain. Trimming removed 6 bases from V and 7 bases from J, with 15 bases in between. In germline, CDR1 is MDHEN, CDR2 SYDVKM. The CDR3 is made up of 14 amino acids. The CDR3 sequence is CASSRSAGGEKLFF. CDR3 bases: TGTGCCAGCAGCCGCAGCGCTGGCGGTGAAAAACTGTTTTTT.

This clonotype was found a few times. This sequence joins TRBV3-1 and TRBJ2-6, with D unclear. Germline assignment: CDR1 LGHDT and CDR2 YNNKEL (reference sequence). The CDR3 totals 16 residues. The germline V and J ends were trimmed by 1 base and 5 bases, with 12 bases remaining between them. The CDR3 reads CASSQGTHRRANVLTF. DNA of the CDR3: TGTGCCAGCAGCCAAGGTACACATAGGCGGGCCAACGTCCTGACTTTC.

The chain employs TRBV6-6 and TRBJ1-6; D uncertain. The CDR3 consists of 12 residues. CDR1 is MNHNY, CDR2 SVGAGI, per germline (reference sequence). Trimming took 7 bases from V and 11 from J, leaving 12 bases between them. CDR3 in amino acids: CASTQYQAPLHF. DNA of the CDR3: TGTGCCAGCACCCAATACCAAGCACCCCTCCACTTT.

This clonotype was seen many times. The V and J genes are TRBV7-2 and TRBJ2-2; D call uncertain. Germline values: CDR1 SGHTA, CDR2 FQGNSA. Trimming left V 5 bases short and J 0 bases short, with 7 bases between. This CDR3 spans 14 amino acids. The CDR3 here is CASSPVANTGELFF. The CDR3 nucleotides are TGTGCCAGCAGCCCCGTGGCGAACACCGGGGAGCTGTTTTTT.

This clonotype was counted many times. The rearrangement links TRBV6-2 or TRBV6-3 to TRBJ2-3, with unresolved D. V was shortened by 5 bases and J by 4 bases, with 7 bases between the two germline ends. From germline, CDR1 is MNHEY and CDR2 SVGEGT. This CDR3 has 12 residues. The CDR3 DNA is TGTGCCAGCAGTACGGCCTCAGATACGCAGTATTTT. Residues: CASSTASDTQYF.

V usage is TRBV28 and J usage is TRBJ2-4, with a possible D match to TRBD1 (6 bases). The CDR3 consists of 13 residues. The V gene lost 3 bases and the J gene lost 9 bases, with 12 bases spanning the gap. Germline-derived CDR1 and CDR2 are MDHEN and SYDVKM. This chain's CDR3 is CASSFADRSIQYF. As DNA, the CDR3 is TGTGCCAGCAGTTTTGCAGACAGGTCCATTCAGTACTTC.

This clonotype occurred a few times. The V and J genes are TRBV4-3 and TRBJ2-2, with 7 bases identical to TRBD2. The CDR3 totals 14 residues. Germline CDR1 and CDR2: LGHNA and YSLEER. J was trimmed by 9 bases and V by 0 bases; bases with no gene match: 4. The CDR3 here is CASSQDAGARELFF. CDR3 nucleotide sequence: TGCGCCAGCAGCCAAGATGCGGGAGCGCGGGAGCTGTTTTTT.

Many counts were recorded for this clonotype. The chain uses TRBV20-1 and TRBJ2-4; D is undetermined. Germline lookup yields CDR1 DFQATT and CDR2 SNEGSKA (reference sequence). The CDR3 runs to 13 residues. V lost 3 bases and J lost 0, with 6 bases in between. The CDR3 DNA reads TGCAGTGCTAGGGAAATAGCCAAAAACATTCAGTACTTC. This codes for CSAREIAKNIQYF.

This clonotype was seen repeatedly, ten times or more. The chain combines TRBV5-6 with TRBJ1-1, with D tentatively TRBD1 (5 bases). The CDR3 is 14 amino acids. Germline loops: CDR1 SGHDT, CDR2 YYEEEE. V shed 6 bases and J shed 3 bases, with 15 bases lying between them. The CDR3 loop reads CASTPLGGDTEAFF. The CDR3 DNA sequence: TGTGCCAGCACCCCCCTTGGGGGGGACACTGAAGCTTTCTTT. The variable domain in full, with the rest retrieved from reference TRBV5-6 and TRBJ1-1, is DAGVTQSPTHLIKTRGQQVTLRCSPKSGHDTVSWYQQALGQGPQFIFQYYEEEERQRGNFPDRFSGHQFPNYSSELNVNALLLGDSALYLCASTPLGGDTEAFFGQGTRLTVV.

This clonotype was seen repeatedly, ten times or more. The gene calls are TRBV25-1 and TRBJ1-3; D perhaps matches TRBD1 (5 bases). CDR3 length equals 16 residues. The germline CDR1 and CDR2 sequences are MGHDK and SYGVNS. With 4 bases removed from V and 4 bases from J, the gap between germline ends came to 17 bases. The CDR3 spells CASSGGRATPGNTIYF. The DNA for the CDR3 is TGTGCCAGCAGTGGGGGCCGCGCTACTCCGGGAAACACCATATATTTT.

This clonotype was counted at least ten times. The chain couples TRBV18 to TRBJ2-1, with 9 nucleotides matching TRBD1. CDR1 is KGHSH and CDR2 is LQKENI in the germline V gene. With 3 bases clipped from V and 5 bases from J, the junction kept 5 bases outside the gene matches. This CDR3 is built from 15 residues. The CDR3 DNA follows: TGTGCCAGCTCACCGGGGACAGGGAATCACAATGAGCAGTTCTTC. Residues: CASSPGTGNHNEQFF.